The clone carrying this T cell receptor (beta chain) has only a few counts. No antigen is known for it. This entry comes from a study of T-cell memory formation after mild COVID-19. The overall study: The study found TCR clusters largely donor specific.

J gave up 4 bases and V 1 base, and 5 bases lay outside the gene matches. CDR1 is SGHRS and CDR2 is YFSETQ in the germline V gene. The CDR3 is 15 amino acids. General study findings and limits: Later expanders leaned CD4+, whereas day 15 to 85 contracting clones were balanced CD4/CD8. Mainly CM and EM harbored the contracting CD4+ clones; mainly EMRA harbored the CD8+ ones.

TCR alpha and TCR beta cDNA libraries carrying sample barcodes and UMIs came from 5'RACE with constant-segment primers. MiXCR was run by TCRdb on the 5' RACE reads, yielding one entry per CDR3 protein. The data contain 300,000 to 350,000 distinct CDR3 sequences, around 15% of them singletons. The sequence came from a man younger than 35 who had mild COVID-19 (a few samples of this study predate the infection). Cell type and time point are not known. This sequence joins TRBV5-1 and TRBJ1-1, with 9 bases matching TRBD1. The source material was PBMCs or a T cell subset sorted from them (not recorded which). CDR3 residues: CASSLRGQGSTEAFF. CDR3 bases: TGCGCCAGCAGCTTGAGGGGACAGGGAAGCACTGAAGCTTTCTTT.